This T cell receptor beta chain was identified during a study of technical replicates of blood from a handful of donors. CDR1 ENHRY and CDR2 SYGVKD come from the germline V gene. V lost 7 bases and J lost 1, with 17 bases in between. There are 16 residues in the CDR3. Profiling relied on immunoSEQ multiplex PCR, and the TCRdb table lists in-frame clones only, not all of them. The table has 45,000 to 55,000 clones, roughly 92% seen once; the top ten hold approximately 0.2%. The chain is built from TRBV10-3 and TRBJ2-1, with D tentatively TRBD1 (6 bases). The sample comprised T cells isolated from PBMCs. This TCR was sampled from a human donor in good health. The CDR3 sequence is CAITESGHFSYNEQFF. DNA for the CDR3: TGTGCCATCACCGAGTCGGGACATTTTTCCTACAATGAGCAGTTCTTC.